This T cell receptor (beta chain) was identified during a study of shared clonotypes between healthy human individuals. Some clones are missing from TCRdb's copy, which holds only in-frame ones; the method was immunoSEQ multiplex PCR. Of roughly 2,500,000 clones in the sample, 93% are singletons; the top ten hold approximately 0.36%. In germline, CDR1 is SQVTM, CDR2 ANQGSEA. Trimming took 6 bases from V and 6 from J, leaving 17 bases between them. The CDR3 length is 14 residues. Turning to this clone: What it binds is not known.

Study findings and constraints: The expectation was that sequencing depth would affect clonotype sharing among donors.

The clonotype was recovered from a man between 18 and 35 years old in good health. Some clones in this sample may be carry-over from other donors' samples. This sequence joins TRBV29-1 and TRBJ2-2; D gene ambiguous. The sequenced sample was naive CD4+ T cells from PBMCs. Subset reported: CD45RA+ positively selected. The CDR3 DNA sequence: TGCAGCGTCCACGTGGGGTCTTTGTCCGGGGAGCTGTTTTTT. Translation gives CSVHVGSLSGELFF.